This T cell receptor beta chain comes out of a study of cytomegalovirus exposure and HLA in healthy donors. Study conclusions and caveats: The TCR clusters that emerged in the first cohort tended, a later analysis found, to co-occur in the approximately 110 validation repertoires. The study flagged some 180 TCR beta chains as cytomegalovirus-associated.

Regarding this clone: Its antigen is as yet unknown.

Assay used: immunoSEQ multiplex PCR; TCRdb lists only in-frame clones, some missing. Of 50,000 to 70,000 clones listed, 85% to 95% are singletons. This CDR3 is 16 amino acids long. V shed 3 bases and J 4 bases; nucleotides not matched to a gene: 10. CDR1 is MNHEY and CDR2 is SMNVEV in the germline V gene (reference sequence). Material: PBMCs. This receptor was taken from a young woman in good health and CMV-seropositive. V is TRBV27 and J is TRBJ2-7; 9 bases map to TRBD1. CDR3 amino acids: CASSFQQGAFVYEQYF. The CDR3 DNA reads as TGTGCCAGCAGTTTCCAACAGGGGGCGTTTGTGTACGAGCAGTACTTC.